The rows below give T cell receptor beta chains drawn from one sample of a study of CD8+ T cells in alopecia areata. This table comes from immunoSEQ multiplex PCR, and its TCRdb copy is limited to in-frame clones, with some not included. This table has hundreds of thousands of clones, 60% appearing once. The input for sequencing was CD4+ T cells sorted from blood, taken around week 54, from a patient treated with tofacitinib. The receptors derive from a human donor with alopecia areata. CDR3s include the opening cysteine and the closing phenylalanine or tryptophan. The D gene is left open where the match is weak. Clone size is stated in some rows and not others, as once, few, many or a class when expanded.

d_gene,v_gene,j_gene,abundance,CDR3nt,CDR3aa
-,TRBV5-5,TRBJ2-2,-,TGTGCCAGCAGCTCCTTAGCGGAGTACACCGGGGAGCTGTTTTTT,CASSSLAEYTGELFF
-,TRBV4-3,TRBJ1-6,-,TGCGCCAGCAGCCAAGTTCCGGGGGTCGATTCACCCCTCCACTTT,CASSQVPGVDSPLHF
-,TRBV7-9,TRBJ2-7,few,TGTGCCAGCAGCCGTTCAGGGGTCGGCGAGCAGTACTTC,CASSRSGVGEQYF
-,TRBV7-7,TRBJ2-3,-,TGTGCTAGCAGCTTCCGCCTCTTGGATACGCAGTATTTT,CASSFRLLDTQYF
-,TRBV12-5,TRBJ1-6,-,TGTGCTAGTGGTTTGGTACTCGGGGGTTCACCCCTCCACTTT,CASGLVLGGSPLHF
TRBD2,TRBV5-1,TRBJ2-1,-,TGCGCCAGCAGCCTACTAGCGAGGGCCTCGGGTGAGCAGTTCTTC,CASSLLARASGEQFF
TRBD2,TRBV2,TRBJ2-3,-,TGTGCCAGCAATTCCGGGACTAATGCAGATACGCAGTATTTT,CASNSGTNADTQYF
-,TRBV5-6,TRBJ2-1,-,TGTGCCAGCAGCCGCAGGGGATATGAGCAGTTCTTC,CASSRRGYEQFF
-,TRBV30,TRBJ1-1,few,TGTGCCTGGAGTGCGCAGGGTATCACTGAAGCTTTCTTT,CAWSAQGITEAFF
-,TRBV29-1,TRBJ2-7,few,TGCAGCGCCTGGTCGGGAACAGGGCTTTCCTACGAGCAGTACTTC,CSAWSGTGLSYEQYF
-,TRBV4-2,TRBJ1-1,-,TGTGCCAGCAGCCAAGATAGGCGGGAGGACGAAGCTTTCTTT,CASSQDRREDEAFF
-,TRBV9,TRBJ2-5,-,TGTGCCAGCAGCGTAGGGCCCCCCGGTGGGACCCAGTACTTC,CASSVGPPGGTQYF
-,TRBV30,TRBJ2-7,-,TGTGCCTGGAGTGGAGGCAGTCCCTACGAGCAGTACTTC,CAWSGGSPYEQYF
-,TRBV7-2,TRBJ2-1,few,TGTGCCAGCAGCTCCGGACCTAATGAGCAGTTCTTC,CASSSGPNEQFF
-,TRBV4-1,TRBJ2-5,-,TGCGCCAGCAGCCAAGACGGACACCCACAAGAGACCCAGTACTTC,CASSQDGHPQETQYF
TRBD1,TRBV29-1,TRBJ1-1,-,TGCAGCGCGGGACAGATCGTCGGGAACACTGAAGCTTTCTTT,CSAGQIVGNTEAFF
-,TRBV20-1,TRBJ2-1,-,TGCAGTGCACCCGCGGGAGAGCAGTTCTTC,CSAPAGEQFF
-,TRBV5-1,TRBJ2-7,-,TGCGCCAGCAGCCCAGGGGAATACGAGCAGTACTTC,CASSPGEYEQYF
TRBD1,TRBV7-9,TRBJ1-1,few,TGTGCCAGCAGCCCGACAGGGGACACTGAAGCTTTCTTT,CASSPTGDTEAFF
-,TRBV30,TRBJ1-6,-,TGTGCCTGGAGTGGGCATCCCCAAGGGTCACCCCTCCACTTT,CAWSGHPQGSPLHF
TRBD1,TRBV29-1,TRBJ1-4,-,TGCAGCGGAGGACAGGGGGCCCTGGAACTGTTTTTT,CSGGQGALELFF
-,TRBV6-5,TRBJ2-1,-,TGTGCCAGCAGTTACGGCGGGGCTGAGCAGTTCTTC,CASSYGGAEQFF